Sequencing of this T cell receptor beta chain was carried out in a study of blood T cell repertoires in COVID-19. In the study overall: COVID-19 samples collected from the United States, Italy and Spain covered acute and convalescent phases. Sample material is recorded as cDNA or gDNA derived from T cells, B-cell-depleted T cells, or PBMCs.

Original methodology: Researchers report that nucleated cell counts were estimated from reference gene primer amplification. Here immunoSEQ multiplex PCR was the method, and the copy in TCRdb shows in-frame clones only, minus some. The DNA was the basis for D and trimming; V, J and clone size are from that table. Among fewer than 130,000 clones listed, less than 85% were seen once. The CDR3 extends over 15 amino acids. Trimming cost V 1 base and J 6 bases, with 15 bases left between them. Germline loops: CDR1 SGHTA, CDR2 FQGNSA. Sequenced material: peripheral blood. This receptor was obtained from a woman at least 80 years old with acute or convalescent COVID-19. This chain links TRBV7-2 with TRBJ2-5; possibly TRBD1 for D (6 bases). CDR3 residues: CASSLDAQGGKTQYF. As DNA, the CDR3 is TGTGCCAGCAGCTTAGATGCACAGGGTGGAAAGACCCAGTACTTC.